These 29 T cell receptor beta chains originate from one sample sequenced in a study of shared clonotypes between healthy human individuals. Libraries were prepared by immunoSEQ multiplex PCR; TCRdb keeps only in-frame clonotypes and omits some of them. Of around 2.1 million clones listed, almost 96% are singletons. The specimen sequenced was naive CD4+ T cells sorted from blood. Subset specified: CD45RA+ positively selected. The receptors derive from a man in his late teens or twenties in good health.

This rearrangement joins TRBV6-5 to TRBJ1-5; D gene ambiguous. The germline V gene has CDR1 MNHEY and CDR2 SVGAGI. CDR3 length equals 14 residues. V was pared by 6 bases and J by 0 bases, with 9 bases between. The CDR3 reads CASSPVFSNQPQHF. The CDR3 nucleotides read TGTGCCAGCAGCCCTGTCTTTAGCAATCAGCCCCAGCATTTT.

The chain carries TRBV30 and TRBJ2-7; perhaps TRBD2 as D (5 bases). V shed 0 bases and J shed 0 bases, with 12 bases lying between them. Germline-derived CDR1 and CDR2 are GTSNPN and SVGIG (reference sequence). The CDR3 covers 15 residues. The CDR3 coding sequence is TGTGCCTGGAGTGTAGGGTTGGGGAGCTCCTACGAGCAGTACTTC. Protein product: CAWSVGLGSSYEQYF.

This chain uses TRBV6-6 with TRBJ2-2; tentatively, D is TRBD1 (5 bases). The ends were cut back, 4 bases at V and 5 bases at J, with 11 bases in the middle. From germline, CDR1 is MNHNY and CDR2 SVGAGI (reference sequence). CDR3 size: 14 residues. CDR3: CASSFVGATGELFF. For the CDR3, the DNA is TGTGCCAGCAGTTTCGTAGGGGCAACCGGGGAGCTGTTTTTT.

The chain uses TRBV28 and TRBJ2-5; TRBD1 agrees at 9 bases. The CDR3 is 16 amino acids. J was trimmed by 2 bases and V by 5 bases; bases with no gene match: 9. From germline, CDR1 is MDHEN and CDR2 SYDVKM. The chain's CDR3 is CASSPTGTGKQETQYF. The CDR3 DNA sequence: TGTGCCAGCAGTCCTACCGGGACAGGGAAGCAAGAGACCCAGTACTTC.

V usage is TRBV18 and J usage is TRBJ1-2; 7 nucleotides agree with TRBD1. CDR3 length: 16 residues. CDR1 and CDR2 (germline): KGHSH, LQKENI. Unmatched junction bases numbered 6, after V lost 2 bases and J lost 0 bases. CDR3 in amino acids: CASSPITGTANYGYTF. In nucleotides, the CDR3 is TGTGCCAGCTCACCAATTACAGGGACAGCTAACTATGGCTACACCTTC.

V and J are TRBV7-2 and TRBJ1-2; TRBD1 matches 7 bases. With V trimmed by 2 bases and J by 5 bases, 5 bases remained unmatched. The V gene's germline CDR1 is SGHTA and CDR2 FQGNSA. The CDR3 is 14 residues long. The CDR3 here is CASSLMQGGYGYTF. The DNA of the CDR3 is TGTGCCAGCAGCTTAATGCAGGGGGGGTATGGCTACACCTTC.

V usage is TRBV5-4 and J usage is TRBJ2-1, with 8 positions matching TRBD2. The V segment lost 4 bases and the J segment 2 bases; nucleotides outside the gene matches: 5. CDR3 length: 15 amino acids. CDR1 and CDR2 (germline): SGHNT, YYREEE (reference sequence). The CDR3 nucleotides read TGTGCCAGCAGCGTTAGCGGGGTCGCCTACAATGAGCAGTTCTTC. It encodes CASSVSGVAYNEQFF.

Comments on this clone: This same CDR3 is encoded by further DNA sequences in the sample. The chain joins TRBV6-5 to TRBJ1-1; perhaps TRBD1 as D (5 bases). This CDR3 comprises 13 residues. Germline lookup yields CDR1 MNHEY and CDR2 SVGAGI. Trimming stripped 2 bases from V and 4 bases from J, with 8 bases between. CDR3: CASSYGGGTEAFF. In DNA form, the CDR3 reads TGTGCCAGCAGTTACGGGGGGGGCACTGAAGCTTTCTTT.

A note on this clone: A junction boundary mismatches the germline segment, possibly from a read error. The V gene is TRBV6-1, the J gene TRBJ1-1; no clear D gene. CDR1 and CDR2 (germline): MNHNS, SASEGT. The CDR3 covers 16 residues. In nucleotides, the CDR3 is TGTGCCAGCAGAGAAGTTCCTACCCTGATGAACACTGAAGCTTTCTTT. It codes for CASREVPTLMNTEAFF.

The chain carries TRBV25-1 and TRBJ2-1, with 10 bases that match TRBD1. The germline V gene has CDR1 MGHDK and CDR2 SYGVNS. V trimming: 3 bases; J trimming: 6 bases; junction bases outside the gene matches: 5. The length of the CDR3 is 15 residues. The CDR3 loop reads CASSDDRGRTNEQFF. The CDR3 coding sequence is TGTGCCAGCAGTGATGACAGGGGGCGCACCAATGAGCAGTTCTTC.

The V gene is TRBV10-3, the J gene TRBJ2-1, with 7 nucleotides matching TRBD2. The CDR3 sequence is 13 residues long. The V gene end was trimmed by 5 bases and the J gene end by 7 bases; junction bases not matched to a gene: 5. Germline V lookup: CDR1 ENHRY, CDR2 SYGVKD. CDR3 DNA: TGTGCCATCAGTCGACCAGCGGGGAATGAGCAGTTCTTC. It is translated as CAISRPAGNEQFF.

This rearrangement joins TRBV28 to TRBJ1-1; the D gene is possibly TRBD1 (5 bases). The germline V gene has CDR1 MDHEN and CDR2 SYDVKM. V shed 5 bases and J shed 7 bases, with 17 bases lying between them. The CDR3 is made up of 14 amino acids. CDR3 protein: CASSTQGSRDEAFF. The CDR3 DNA reads TGTGCCAGCAGTACTCAGGGTTCCCGAGATGAAGCTTTCTTT.

This clone showed up just once. This sequence joins TRBV4-2 and TRBJ2-1; D gene ambiguous. Trimming stripped 3 bases from V and 7 bases from J, with 10 bases between. This CDR3 has 13 residues. Germline V gene lookup returns CDR1 LGHNA and CDR2 YNFKEQ. In DNA form, the CDR3 reads TGTGCCAGCAGCCAGACTGACGAGAATGAGCAGTTCTTC. Translated: CASSQTDENEQFF.

The V and J genes are TRBV5-1 and TRBJ1-6; D is undetermined. Deletions cut 1 base from V and 7 bases from J, with 6 bases between. This CDR3 is 13 amino acids long. The germline gives CDR1 SGHRS, CDR2 YFSETQ. In DNA form, the CDR3 reads TGCGCCAGCAGCTTGAACTCCAATTCACCCCTCCACTTT. Translation: CASSLNSNSPLHF.

The CDR3, as DNA: TGCGCCAGCACCTCAGGCGAGCAGTACTTC. Protein product: CASTSGEQYF. V gene TRBV4-3 combines with J gene TRBJ2-7; no definite D call. The CDR3 consists of 10 residues. Germline values: CDR1 LGHNA, CDR2 YSLEER. V was trimmed by 7 bases and J by 6 bases, leaving 7 bases between them.

CDR3 nucleotide sequence: TGTGCCAGCAGTGATAGGGATCAGCCCCAGCATTTT. Translated: CASSDRDQPQHF. The chain has TRBV6-1 and TRBJ1-5; no reliable D call. Germline V gene lookup returns CDR1 MNHNS and CDR2 SASEGT. Trimming pared 3 bases from V and 5 bases from J, leaving 5 bases between. The CDR3 has 12 residues.

This rearrangement joins TRBV4-1 to TRBJ1-2, with 8 bases identical to TRBD1. The V gene's germline CDR1 is MGHRA and CDR2 YSYEKL. There are 14 residues in the CDR3. Germline trimming cut 2 bases from V and 7 bases from J; bases unmatched to any gene: 6. CDR3 protein: CASSQPWTGPGYTF. CDR3 coding DNA: TGCGCCAGCAGCCAACCGTGGACAGGGCCTGGCTACACCTTC.

This clone showed up just once. The rearrangement joins TRBV6-4 to TRBJ2-3; D call uncertain. Germline values: CDR1 MRHNA, CDR2 SNTAGT. V lost 0 bases and J 12 bases, leaving 16 bases between the germline ends. This CDR3 contains 14 residues. The CDR3 nucleotides are TGTGCCAGCAGTGACTCGAGCTTCAGTACGCCCCAGTATTTT. Translating it yields CASSDSSFSTPQYF.

This chain uses TRBV20-1 with TRBJ1-2; TRBD1 is a possible D gene (6 bases). This CDR3 has 11 residues. Per germline, CDR1 DFQATT and CDR2 SNEGSKA (reference sequence). The CDR3 bases are TGCAGCGTTCGGACAGTGGGGTGGTACACCTTC. Translation gives CSVRTVGWYTF.

The rearrangement links TRBV25-1 to TRBJ2-1, with 11 bases fitting TRBD2. CDR3 length: 14 residues. The V gene end was trimmed by 6 bases and the J gene end by 8 bases; junction bases not matched to a gene: 6. CDR1 MGHDK and CDR2 SYGVNS come from the germline V gene. CDR3 in amino acids: CASSTSGSNDEQFF. CDR3 sequence (DNA): TGTGCCAGCAGCACTAGCGGGAGTAATGATGAGCAGTTCTTC.

The chain uses TRBV6-4 and TRBJ1-1; D ambiguous. CDR3 length equals 17 residues. Deletions cut 2 bases from V and 5 bases from J, with 21 bases between. Germline V gene lookup returns CDR1 MRHNA and CDR2 SNTAGT. For the CDR3, the DNA is TGTGCCAGCAGTGACCCCTACCTTTTTGCGGGGAGGACTGAAGCTTTCTTT. It codes for CASSDPYLFAGRTEAFF.

V usage is TRBV6-1 and J usage is TRBJ2-5; tentative D call: TRBD1 (6 bases). The CDR3 is 14 amino acids. Germline CDR1 reads MNHNS; CDR2 reads SASEGT. Trimming stripped 8 bases from V and 5 bases from J, with 18 bases between. The CDR3 region is CASRTGLWGETQYF. The CDR3, as DNA: TGTGCCAGCCGCACAGGGCTCTGGGGGGAGACCCAGTACTTC.

The rearrangement links TRBV5-4 to TRBJ2-1, with D unclear. The V gene's germline CDR1 is SGHNT and CDR2 YYREEE (reference sequence). The CDR3 is made up of 18 amino acids. The ends were cut back, 0 bases at V and 0 bases at J, with 16 bases in the middle. CDR3 loop: CASSLAPVGGISYNEQFF. The CDR3 nucleotides are TGTGCCAGCAGCTTGGCCCCCGTGGGTGGAATCTCCTACAATGAGCAGTTCTTC.

The chain carries TRBV6-4 and TRBJ2-2, with TRBD2 matching 7 bases. In germline, CDR1 is MRHNA, CDR2 SNTAGT. Trimming cost V 6 bases and J 4 bases; bases outside gene matches: 5. The CDR3 is 14 amino acids. The CDR3 reads CASRAGEGTGELFF. CDR3 DNA sequence: TGTGCCAGCAGGGCGGGAGAAGGCACCGGGGAGCTGTTTTTT.

As to this clone: Other nucleotide sequences from this sample produce the same CDR3. In DNA form, the CDR3 reads TGTGCCAGCTCCGCCGGGCTCGGCGAGACCCAGTACTTC. The encoded protein is CASSAGLGETQYF. V and J are TRBV18 and TRBJ2-5, with D hard to call. The CDR3 is made up of 13 amino acids. The germline V gene encodes CDR1 KGHSH and CDR2 LQKENI. Trimming stripped 6 bases from V and 5 bases from J, with 13 bases between.

This chain joins TRBV6-6 and TRBJ2-3; 10 bases match TRBD2. The CDR3 runs to 16 residues. CDR1 and CDR2 from the germline V gene are MNHNY and SVGAGI (reference sequence). The ends lost 2 bases at V and 1 base at J; junction bases unmatched: 3. The CDR3 nucleotides are TGTGCCAGCAGTTACCCTCTAGCGGGGGGCACAGATACGCAGTATTTT. As protein: CASSYPLAGGTDTQYF.

The chain is built from TRBV7-9 and TRBJ1-2; D is possibly TRBD1 (6 bases). The CDR3 runs 16 residues. Per the germline V gene, CDR1 is SEHNR and CDR2 is FQNEAQ (reference sequence). V lost 5 bases and J 1 base, leaving 17 bases between the germline ends. CDR3 protein: CASSHQTGEYNYGYTF. As DNA, the CDR3 is TGTGCCAGCAGCCACCAGACAGGCGAATATAACTATGGCTACACCTTC. Full variable domain (missing parts from reference TRBV7-9 and TRBJ1-2): DTGVSQNPRHKITKRGQNVTFRCDPISEHNRLYWYRQTLGQGPEFLTYFQNEAQLEKSRLLSDRFSAERPKGSFSTLEIQRTEQGDSAMYLCASSHQTGEYNYGYTFGSGTRLTVV.

This chain connects TRBV7-2 to TRBJ1-1, with D unresolved. Germline-derived CDR1 and CDR2 are SGHTA and FQGNSA. V dropped 3 bases and J dropped 10 bases, with 12 bases sitting between them. CDR3 length: 12 residues. The CDR3 DNA reads TGTGCCAGCAGCTTTTTGTCCTCGGGAGCTTTCTTT. It is translated as CASSFLSSGAFF.

V and J are TRBV7-9 and TRBJ2-2; D is undetermined. V was clipped by 3 bases and J by 4 bases, with 6 bases between them. The CDR3 has 13 amino acids. Germline V lookup: CDR1 SEHNR, CDR2 FQNEAQ (reference sequence). DNA for the CDR3: TGTGCCAGCAGCTTGGAGAGCACCGGGGAGCTGTTTTTT. Its protein is CASSLESTGELFF.